One sample yielded the 29 T cell receptor beta chains listed below, sequenced in a study of shared clonotypes between healthy human individuals. TCRdb's table, derived via immunoSEQ multiplex PCR, lists solely in-frame clones and lacks some. Of 2 million to 2.5 million clones in the sample, 95% were seen once. Specimen: naive CD4+ T cells sorted from blood. Described subset: CD45RA+ positively selected. Source of these receptors: a man aged 18 to 35 in good health.

CDR3 residues: CASSLRRSGNEKLFF. In DNA form, the CDR3 reads TGTGCCAGCAGCCTCCGGAGATCAGGTAATGAAAAACTGTTTTTT. This chain connects TRBV6-5 to TRBJ1-4; D is ambiguous. Germline-derived CDR1 and CDR2 are MNHEY and SVGAGI. This CDR3 comprises 15 residues. V was trimmed by 6 bases and J by 4 bases, leaving 15 bases between them.

The chain is built from TRBV6-9 and TRBJ1-1; D is perhaps TRBD1 (6 bases). V lost 8 bases to trimming and J lost 0 bases, with 13 bases between them. CDR3 length: 14 residues. Germline CDR1 reads MNHGY; CDR2 reads SVAAGI. The CDR3 loop reads CASGPGGMNTEAFF. CDR3 in DNA: TGTGCCAGCGGACCGGGGGGCATGAACACTGAAGCTTTCTTT.

The chain has TRBV5-4 and TRBJ1-4; D ambiguous. Germline CDR1 and CDR2: SGHNT and YYREEE (reference sequence). The CDR3 has 14 residues. V was clipped by 4 bases and J by 3 bases, with 10 bases between them. The CDR3: CASSRELSNEKLFF. In DNA, the CDR3 is TGTGCCAGCAGCCGGGAATTGTCTAATGAAAAACTGTTTTTT. Based on the CDR3 plus reference TRBV5-4 and TRBJ1-4, the full variable domain is ETGVTQSPTHLIKTRGQQVTLRCSSQSGHNTVSWYQQALGQGPQFIFQYYREEENGRGNFPPRFSGLQFPNYSSELNVNALELDDSALYLCASSRELSNEKLFFGSGTQLSVL.

The gene calls are TRBV7-3 and TRBJ2-1, with TRBD2 identical over 11 bases. The length of the CDR3 is 14 residues. Germline V gene data show CDR1 as SGHTA and CDR2 as FQGTGA. With V trimmed by 8 bases and J by 4 bases, 4 bases remained unmatched. This chain's CDR3 is CASGTSGGYNEQFF. The CDR3 bases are TGTGCCAGCGGTACTAGCGGGGGTTACAATGAGCAGTTCTTC.

A few counts support this clone. This rearrangement joins TRBV21-1 to TRBJ1-6; whether TRBD1, the table's D call, matches the DNA was not checked. TRBV21-1 is shown as a pseudogene. The CDR3 has 16 amino acids. CDR3: CASSKIGTLYNSPLHF. In DNA, the CDR3 is TGTGCCAGCAGCAAAATCGGGACACTGTATAATTCACCCCTCCACTTT.

This clone was counted a single time. This rearrangement joins TRBV29-1 to TRBJ2-5; 9 bases map to TRBD1. This CDR3 has 13 residues. After removal of 6 bases from V and 4 bases from J, the junction contained 6 bases not matched to a gene. Germline values: CDR1 SQVTM, CDR2 ANQGSEA. The chain's CDR3 is CSVGQGKGETQYF. DNA for the CDR3: TGCAGCGTCGGACAGGGGAAGGGAGAGACCCAGTACTTC.

V usage is TRBV6-5 and J usage is TRBJ2-1, with D perhaps assigned TRBD1 or TRBD2 (5 bases each). Between the trimmed V and J ends, which lost 5 bases and 7 bases, there was a span of 9 bases. Germline CDR1 is MNHEY and CDR2 is SVGAGI. The CDR3 consists of 12 residues. The CDR3 is CASSRGDNEQFF. The CDR3 DNA sequence: TGTGCCAGCAGTCGAGGGGATAATGAGCAGTTCTTC.

As to this clone: The germline gene is not matched at one end of the junction; a read error may be the cause. The chain has TRBV27 and TRBJ2-7; D possibly corresponds to TRBD1 (6 bases). The CDR3 is 14 amino acids. The germline V gene has CDR1 MNHEY and CDR2 SMNVEV (reference sequence). CDR3 nucleotides: TGTGCCAGCAGTTTTAGCGACACGACAGGTAGATTTTTCTTC. This translates into CASSFSDTTGRFFF.

The J gene is TRBJ1-5, the V gene TRBV5-1; D may be TRBD1 (6 bases). This CDR3 has 15 amino acids. Trimming left V 0 bases short and J 3 bases short, with 10 bases between. Germline V lookup: CDR1 SGHRS, CDR2 YFSETQ. The CDR3 loop is CASSLGPGVNQPQHF. The DNA of the CDR3 is TGCGCCAGCAGCTTGGGGCCAGGGGTCAATCAGCCCCAGCATTTT.

The rearrangement uses TRBV19 and TRBJ2-7; TRBD1 matches at 7 bases. The CDR3 covers 14 residues. The junction had 7 bases not matched to a gene; V was cut back by 5 bases and J by 3 bases. Germline V CDR1 and CDR2: LNHDA, SQIVND (reference sequence). CDR3 coding DNA: TGTGCCAGTAGTGGCTGGGACAGCAACTACGAGCAGTACTTC. Its translation is CASSGWDSNYEQYF.

This clone was found once. This rearrangement joins TRBV2 to TRBJ2-1; 8 positions agree with TRBD2. The germline V gene has CDR1 SNHLY and CDR2 FYNNEI. The junction had 8 bases not matched to a gene; V was cut back by 10 bases and J by 6 bases. This CDR3 contains 13 residues. This chain's CDR3 is CATTGTRTNEQFF. The CDR3 DNA reads as TGTGCCACCACCGGGACTAGGACCAATGAGCAGTTCTTC.

The chain carries TRBV19 and TRBJ1-2; 8 nucleotides align to TRBD1. The CDR3 is 14 residues long. Looked up from germline, CDR1 is LNHDA and CDR2 is SQIVND (reference sequence). V lost 5 bases and J lost 8; bases outside the gene matches: 10. CDR3 in amino acids: CASSPTGQVIGYTF. The CDR3 DNA reads TGTGCCAGTAGTCCGACGGGACAGGTAATAGGCTACACCTTC.

The gene calls are TRBV2 and TRBJ2-5; unclear D gene. Per the germline V gene, CDR1 is SNHLY and CDR2 is FYNNEI. The CDR3 is 13 residues long. The CDR3 DNA follows: TGTGCGAGTTCCGGGCCACTCCAAGAGACCCAGTACTTC. Protein product: CASSGPLQETQYF.

V is TRBV2 and J is TRBJ2-3; D is perhaps TRBD2 (7 bases). The germline V gene has CDR1 SNHLY and CDR2 FYNNEI. The CDR3 totals 18 residues. The ends were cut back, 2 bases at V and 3 bases at J, with 21 bases in the middle. CDR3 DNA: TGTGCCAGCAGTGAATCTGGGGGCAGGGGCGGGAGAACAGATACGCAGTATTTT. This sequence encodes CASSESGGRGGRTDTQYF.

J is TRBJ2-1 and V is TRBV15, with 12 positions matching TRBD2. Germline assignment: CDR1 LNHNV and CDR2 YYDKDF (reference sequence). V dropped 4 bases and J dropped 7; count of bases not matched to a gene: 5. CDR3 length: 15 amino acids. CDR3 in amino acids: CATSTLAGGRNEQFF. CDR3 nucleotides: TGTGCCACCAGCACCCTAGCGGGAGGGAGGAATGAGCAGTTCTTC.

A single count supports this clone. The rearrangement joins TRBV15 to TRBJ2-2; D is undetermined. V was trimmed by 1 base and J by 1 base, leaving 4 bases between them. CDR1 LNHNV and CDR2 YYDKDF come from the germline V gene (reference sequence). The CDR3 runs 14 residues. The CDR3 spells CATSRVKNTGELFF. Here the CDR3 DNA reads TGTGCCACCAGCAGAGTCAAGAACACCGGGGAGCTGTTTTTT.

The chain is built from TRBV7-3 and TRBJ2-3; 8 nucleotides match TRBD2. The CDR3 is 15 amino acids. With V trimmed by 4 bases and J by 0 bases, 3 bases remained unmatched. Germline V lookup: CDR1 SGHTA, CDR2 FQGTGA. The CDR3 sequence is CASSSGLASTDTQYF. The CDR3 DNA follows: TGTGCCAGCAGCTCCGGACTAGCCAGCACAGATACGCAGTATTTT.

This chain uses TRBV30 with TRBJ2-7; D is perhaps TRBD2 (5 bases). The V end was cut by 4 bases, the J end by 0 bases, with 7 bases between. The CDR3 sequence is 12 residues long. The germline V gene has CDR1 GTSNPN and CDR2 SVGIG (reference sequence). The chain's CDR3 is CAWKRDSYEQYF. The DNA for the CDR3 is TGTGCCTGGAAACGGGACTCCTACGAGCAGTACTTC.

The rearrangement links TRBV20-1 to TRBJ2-1; D unclear. Germline assignment: CDR1 DFQATT and CDR2 SNEGSKA (reference sequence). The V end lost 7 bases, the J end lost 2 bases, and 6 bases lay between the germline ends. The CDR3 runs 11 residues. CDR3 region: CSVRAYNEQFF. The CDR3 DNA reads TGCAGTGTAAGGGCCTACAATGAGCAGTTCTTC.

J is TRBJ1-1 and V is TRBV12-5, with 8 bases fitting TRBD1. CDR1 is LGHNT and CDR2 is FRNRAP in the germline V gene. The CDR3 extends over 18 amino acids. Trimming removed 2 bases from V and 1 base from J; junction bases left unmatched: 12. CDR3: CASGLFSKTDRANTEAFF. The DNA for the CDR3 is TGTGCTAGTGGTTTGTTCTCCAAAACGGACAGGGCGAACACTGAAGCTTTCTTT. Complete variable domain (other parts from reference TRBV12-5 and TRBJ1-1): DARVTQTPRHKVTEMGQEVTMRCQPILGHNTVFWYRQTMMQGLELLAYFRNRAPLDDSGMPKDRFSAEMPDATLATLKIQPSEPRDSAVYFCASGLFSKTDRANTEAFFGQGTRLTVV.

The chain recombines TRBV4-1 with TRBJ1-2, with unresolved D. V lost 0 bases and J lost 5, with 19 bases in between. The CDR3 loop spans 17 amino acids. Per germline, CDR1 MGHRA and CDR2 YSYEKL. The CDR3 sequence is CASSQESTGSYLYGYTF. The DNA of the CDR3 is TGCGCCAGCAGCCAAGAGAGTACCGGCAGCTACCTATATGGCTACACCTTC.

The chain carries TRBV27 and TRBJ2-7; 7 nucleotides match TRBD1. The germline gives CDR1 MNHEY, CDR2 SMNVEV (reference sequence). V lost 2 bases and J lost 2; bases outside the gene matches: 3. CDR3 length: 14 residues. CDR3 region: CASSLTQGAYEQYF. The CDR3 DNA sequence: TGTGCCAGCAGTTTAACGCAGGGGGCCTACGAGCAGTACTTC.

The chain recombines TRBV6-5 with TRBJ1-3, with D unclear. The germline V and J ends were trimmed by 6 bases and 2 bases, with 2 bases remaining between them. The CDR3 is 11 amino acids. The germline V gene encodes CDR1 MNHEY and CDR2 SVGAGI. In nucleotides, the CDR3 is TGTGCCAGCAGCACTGGAAACACCATATATTTT. Encoded protein: CASSTGNTIYF.

This clone was detected only once. The J gene is TRBJ2-3, the V gene TRBV6-1; D gene unclear. V dropped 0 bases and J dropped 10 bases, with 11 bases sitting between them. Germline CDR1 is MNHNS and CDR2 is SASEGT. This CDR3 has 13 residues. The CDR3 nucleotides read TGTGCCAGCAGTGAAGCCCCAAGGTCGTCGCAGTATTTT. The encoded protein is CASSEAPRSSQYF.

This chain joins TRBV7-9 and TRBJ1-2; D call uncertain. Trimming took off 3 bases at V and 8 bases at J, with 19 bases between the two ends. Germline V lookup: CDR1 SEHNR, CDR2 FQNEAQ (reference sequence). This CDR3 comprises 15 residues. CDR3 DNA sequence: TGTGCCAGCAGCTTTTCCACCCTTACGGGCGGGGGCTACACCTTC. Translated, it gives CASSFSTLTGGGYTF.

The V call is TRBV27, the J call TRBJ2-7, with D possibly matching TRBD1 (7 bases). Germline V gives CDR1 MNHEY, CDR2 SMNVEV (reference sequence). V gave up 6 bases and J gave up 3 bases, with 18 bases separating them. The CDR3 is 15 amino acids. CDR3 nucleotide sequence: TGTGCCAGCAGGGGACTGGACAGGTCTAGCTACGAGCAGTACTTC. This translates into CASRGLDRSSYEQYF.

This clone was seen once. The chain links TRBV28 to TRBJ2-3; D gene uncertain. This CDR3 is built from 13 residues. V was shortened by 2 bases and J by 4 bases, with 7 bases between the two germline ends. Germline CDR1 reads MDHEN; CDR2 reads SYDVKM. As DNA, the CDR3 is TGTGCCAGCAGTTTAAGGCTCCCAGATACGCAGTATTTT. Amino acids: CASSLRLPDTQYF.

The chain joins TRBV5-1 to TRBJ1-4, with D unresolved. In germline, CDR1 is SGHRS, CDR2 YFSETQ. V shed 0 bases and J shed 5 bases, with 14 bases lying between them. The CDR3 totals 16 residues. CDR3 nucleotide sequence: TGCGCCAGCAGCTTGGACGGTATGGCGGCGAATGAAAAACTGTTTTTT. Translating it yields CASSLDGMAANEKLFF.

The chain is built from TRBV9 and TRBJ2-7; possibly TRBD1 for D (5 bases). V lost 0 bases and J lost 0, with 10 bases in between. Germline CDR1 SGDLS, CDR2 YYNGEE. CDR3 length: 15 amino acids. CDR3 sequence (DNA): TGTGCCAGCAGCGTAGGGGGCGCCCTCTCCTACGAGCAGTACTTC. This sequence encodes CASSVGGALSYEQYF. The complete variable domain, with remaining parts taken from reference TRBV9 and TRBJ2-7, reads DSGVTQTPKHLITATGQRVTLRCSPRSGDLSVYWYQQSLDQGLQFLIQYYNGEERAKGNILERFSAQQFPDLHSELNLSSLELGDSALYFCASSVGGALSYEQYFGPGTRLTVT.